This T cell receptor beta chain came from a study of cytomegalovirus exposure and HLA in healthy donors. Findings and limits, study-wide: Analysis was carried out at a later point, and it linked a missense DCLRE1C variant to TCR beta V- and J-gene trimming. Earlier analysis found most TCR beta V segments productive about 87% or about 30% of the time.

About this clone: The antigen is undetermined. Other DNA variants within this sample encode the same CDR3.

The CMV serostatus of this donor was not recorded. With 6 bases removed from V and 7 bases from J, the gap between germline ends came to 6 bases. The V gene's germline CDR1 is SNHLY and CDR2 FYNNEI. This CDR3 comprises 10 residues. Primers: 60 Vbeta forward and 13 Jbeta reverse. The table came from immunoSEQ multiplex PCR; TCRdb's copy has only in-frame clones and leaves some out. Among approximately 140,000 clones listed, around 79% were seen once. V usage is TRBV2 and J usage is TRBJ2-5; D perhaps matches TRBD2 (5 bases). The receptor was derived from a human donor in good health. Sequenced: PBMCs. The CDR3 DNA is TGTGCCAGCAGCCGGGGGACCCAGTACTTC. Protein sequence: CASSRGTQYF.